The 25 T cell receptor beta chains below all came from one sample that was sequenced in a study of cytomegalovirus exposure and HLA in healthy donors (dated by TCRdb to 2016 to 2017). Library preparation was by the immunoSEQ multiplex PCR assay. The multiplex PCR relied on a mix of 60 forward primers for TCR Vbeta segments and 13 reverse primers for TCR Jbeta segments. TCRdb holds this immuneACCESS table with in-frame rearrangements only. Some clones are missing; in checked studies, unresolved V genes explain under half, and the rest has no known cause. This sample holds more than 130,000 clones; more than 75% were observed only once. About 4.7% of the sample is held by the ten biggest clonotypes. Sequencing was carried out using PBMCs. The receptors were sampled from a male donor in good health and CMV-seronegative.

V usage is TRBV4-2 and J usage is TRBJ2-5; 8 nucleotides line up with TRBD1. V shed 1 base, J shed 1 base, and the junction held 8 bases outside the gene matches. The CDR3 extends over 17 amino acids. Germline V gene lookup returns CDR1 LGHNA and CDR2 YNFKEQ. CDR3 amino acids: CASSQGRDRSLQETQYF. The CDR3 DNA reads TGTGCCAGCAGCCAAGGCAGGGACAGGAGCCTCCAAGAGACCCAGTACTTC.

The CDR3 loop reads CASSLANVDSSPLHF. The CDR3 nucleotides are TGTGCCAGCAGCTTAGCGAACGTAGATAGCTCACCCCTCCACTTT. The gene calls are TRBV7-9 and TRBJ1-6; unclear D gene. In germline, CDR1 is SEHNR, CDR2 FQNEAQ (reference sequence). The CDR3 totals 15 residues. V lost 0 bases and J 10 bases, leaving 13 bases between the germline ends.

This chain links TRBV5-6 with TRBJ1-5; D is uncertain. Per germline, CDR1 SGHDT and CDR2 YYEEEE. Trimming left V 4 bases short and J 0 bases short, with 14 bases between. The CDR3 covers 16 residues. The DNA of the CDR3 is TGTGCCAGCAGCGTGCTAGACGGGGATAGCAATCAGCCCCAGCATTTT. Protein sequence: CASSVLDGDSNQPQHF. Full variable domain (remainder filled in from reference TRBV5-6 and TRBJ1-5): DAGVTQSPTHLIKTRGQQVTLRCSPKSGHDTVSWYQQALGQGPQFIFQYYEEEERQRGNFPDRFSGHQFPNYSSELNVNALLLGDSALYLCASSVLDGDSNQPQHFGDGTRLSIL.

V gene TRBV2 combines with J gene TRBJ1-1; no definite D call. CDR3 length: 15 residues. Germline loops: CDR1 SNHLY, CDR2 FYNNEI. Deletions cut 6 bases from V and 1 base from J, with 15 bases between. Here the CDR3 reads CASSFTSRGNTEAFF. CDR3 bases: TGTGCCAGCAGCTTTACGTCGCGAGGGAACACTGAAGCTTTCTTT.

The chain has TRBV11-3 and TRBJ1-1, with D uncertain. The germline V gene encodes CDR1 SGHNT and CDR2 YENEEA. Between the trimmed V and J ends, which lost 3 bases and 1 base, there was a span of 6 bases. The CDR3 spans 13 residues. The CDR3 region has the DNA TGTGCCAGCAGCTTCGGAGAGAACACTGAAGCTTTCTTT. This translates into CASSFGENTEAFF.

V usage is TRBV29-1 and J usage is TRBJ1-2; perhaps TRBD1 as D (5 bases). V dropped 4 bases and J dropped 2 bases, with 17 bases sitting between them. The CDR3 has 15 amino acids. Germline CDR1 is SQVTM and CDR2 is ANQGSEA. The CDR3 here is CSVAAGRATNYGYTF. The CDR3 region has the DNA TGCAGCGTTGCCGCTGGCAGGGCAACGAACTATGGCTACACCTTC.

The chain combines TRBV27 with TRBJ1-3; D is unresolved. Trimming left V 0 bases short and J 0 bases short, with 9 bases between. CDR3 length: 16 amino acids. Germline V gene sequence: CDR1 MNHEY, CDR2 SMNVEV (reference sequence). CDR3 nucleotide sequence: TGTGCCAGCAGTTTATCCCGCTACCACTCTGGAAACACCATATATTTT. Protein sequence: CASSLSRYHSGNTIYF.

The J gene is TRBJ2-3, the V gene TRBV6-4; tentatively, D is TRBD1 (6 bases). CDR3 length equals 15 residues. The germline V gene has CDR1 MRHNA and CDR2 SNTAGT. V lost 6 bases and J 2 bases, leaving 15 bases between the germline ends. The CDR3 sequence: CASSARDKSTDTQYF. For the CDR3, the DNA is TGTGCCAGCAGCGCCCGGGACAAATCCACAGATACGCAGTATTTT.

This chain connects TRBV5-1 to TRBJ2-4; 15 bases align to TRBD2. After removal of 5 bases from V and 6 bases from J, the junction contained 15 bases not matched to a gene. The CDR3 is 19 residues long. The germline gives CDR1 SGHRS, CDR2 YFSETQ. In nucleotides, the CDR3 is TGCGCCAGCAGTCTGATAGGGACTAGCGGGGGGAGCGAGGGAAACATTCAGTACTTC. Translated: CASSLIGTSGGSEGNIQYF.

The genes are TRBV7-2 and TRBJ1-1; TRBD1 is a possible D gene (5 bases). Germline CDR1 reads SGHTA; CDR2 reads FQGNSA. V lost 1 base to trimming and J lost 10 bases, with 16 bases between them. This CDR3 spans 14 amino acids. CDR3 nucleotide sequence: TGTGCCAGCAGCTTAGACGGGGGTGGGGGGGGAGCTTTCTTT. Protein: CASSLDGGGGGAFF.

The V call is TRBV6-1, the J call TRBJ2-7; D gene ambiguous. Trimming took 6 bases from V and 4 from J, leaving 13 bases between them. Germline V gene lookup returns CDR1 MNHNS and CDR2 SASEGT. The CDR3 is 13 amino acids. CDR3 nucleotides: TGTGCCAGCAGAGCCTTCACAGAGTACGAGCAGTACTTC. Translated, it gives CASRAFTEYEQYF.

V and J are TRBV10-3 and TRBJ1-1; 8 bases map to TRBD1. V trimming: 11 bases; J trimming: 5 bases; junction bases outside the gene matches: 7. The CDR3 has 12 amino acids. CDR1 ENHRY and CDR2 SYGVKD come from the germline V gene. In DNA form, the CDR3 reads TGTGCCTCTCGGACAGGGCAAACTGAAGCTTTCTTT. Amino acids: CASRTGQTEAFF.

The rearrangement uses TRBV19 and TRBJ2-1; tentative D call: TRBD2 (5 bases). V gave up 3 bases and J gave up 10 bases, with 13 bases separating them. The germline gives CDR1 LNHDA, CDR2 SQIVND (reference sequence). This CDR3 spans 13 amino acids. CDR3 residues: CASSIKREWEQFF. In DNA, the CDR3 is TGTGCCAGTAGTATTAAAAGGGAGTGGGAGCAGTTCTTC. The full variable domain, its missing parts supplied by reference TRBV19 and TRBJ2-1, is DGGITQSPKYLFRKEGQNVTLSCEQNLNHDAMYWYRQDPGQGLRLIYYSQIVNDFQKGDIAEGYSVSREKKESFPLTVTSAQKNPTAFYLCASSIKREWEQFFGPGTRLTVL.

This chain connects TRBV2 to TRBJ2-5; 9 nucleotides line up with TRBD2. The CDR3 has 15 amino acids. V lost 10 bases to trimming and J lost 5 bases; unmatched junction nucleotides: 14. Germline assignment: CDR1 SNHLY and CDR2 FYNNEI. The CDR3 bases are TGTGCCAACTCGGGGGGCGGGGGGGCCCCGGAGACCCAGTACTTC. It encodes CANSGGGGAPETQYF.

This chain joins TRBV13 and TRBJ2-5; D uncertain. The CDR3 has 12 residues. V was trimmed by 3 bases and J by 3 bases, leaving 5 bases between them. The germline CDR1 and CDR2 sequences are PRHDT and FYEKMQ (reference sequence). As DNA, the CDR3 is TGTGCCAGCAGCTTTAGTAAAGAGACCCAGTACTTC. Its translation is CASSFSKETQYF.

The chain combines TRBV5-8 with TRBJ1-2; D might be TRBD1 (5 bases). Germline CDR1 and CDR2: SGHTS and YDEGEE. The CDR3 contains 14 residues. V lost 0 bases to trimming and J lost 1 base, with 7 bases between them. The CDR3 nucleotides are TGTGCCAGCAGCTTGGTCGGACATAACTATGGCTACACCTTC. It specifies CASSLVGHNYGYTF.

The chain uses TRBV5-1 and TRBJ1-2; tentative D call: TRBD1 (5 bases). Germline loops: CDR1 SGHRS, CDR2 YFSETQ. The CDR3 consists of 14 residues. V was pared by 2 bases and J by 4 bases, with 12 bases between. In nucleotides, the CDR3 is TGCGCCAGCAGCTTATTAAGTCAGGGCTATGGCTACACCTTC. Amino acids: CASSLLSQGYGYTF.

This chain links TRBV7-2 with TRBJ1-2; TRBD1 agrees at 10 bases. Per the germline V gene, CDR1 is SGHTA and CDR2 is FQGNSA. There are 14 residues in the CDR3. V lost 5 bases to trimming and J lost 8 bases; unmatched junction nucleotides: 8. CDR3: CASSADRGQWGYTF. As DNA, the CDR3 is TGTGCCAGCAGCGCCGACAGGGGGCAATGGGGCTACACCTTC.

This chain joins TRBV5-1 and TRBJ2-7, with D possibly matching TRBD1 (7 bases). This CDR3 is built from 16 residues. Germline lookup yields CDR1 SGHRS and CDR2 YFSETQ. V gave up 4 bases and J gave up 1 base, with 18 bases separating them. The CDR3 DNA sequence: TGCGCCAGCAGCCGCTTCGGCGGGACAGATTCCTACGAGCAGTACTTC. Translated, it gives CASSRFGGTDSYEQYF.

The rearrangement joins TRBV12-5 to TRBJ2-5; tentatively, D is TRBD1 (6 bases). The J call may be wrong; the DNA end is better matched by TRBJ2-7. CDR3 length: 16 residues. In germline, CDR1 is LGHNT, CDR2 FRNRAP. This chain's CDR3 is CASGRSGQFYSYEQYF. CDR3 nucleotide sequence: TGTGCTAGTGGTAGGTCCGGACAGTTCTACTCCTACGAGCAGTACTTC.

The rearrangement links TRBV28 to TRBJ2-7, with a possible D match to TRBD1 (5 bases). Germline CDR1 and CDR2: MDHEN and SYDVKM. With 6 bases removed from V and 3 bases from J, the gap between germline ends came to 15 bases. This CDR3 region has 14 residues. The CDR3 loop reads CASSRPSTVYEQYF. The CDR3 bases are TGTGCCAGCAGCCGACCCTCGACAGTCTACGAGCAGTACTTC.

The chain joins TRBV2 to TRBJ2-5, with 8 bases that match TRBD1. Germline V CDR1 and CDR2: SNHLY, FYNNEI. The J segment lost 7 bases and the V segment lost 0 bases, leaving 13 bases of the junction unmatched. This CDR3 comprises 17 residues. CDR3 in DNA: TGTGCCAGCAGTGAAGCGAGCTATGGGACAGGAGGCCTGACCCAGTACTTC. This gives the protein CASSEASYGTGGLTQYF.

The chain employs TRBV7-2 and TRBJ2-1; 8 nucleotides align to TRBD1. CDR1 SGHTA and CDR2 FQGNSA come from the germline V gene. CDR3 size: 15 residues. With V trimmed by 5 bases and J by 0 bases, 3 bases remained unmatched. CDR3 loop: CASSRQGTSYNEQFF. The CDR3 DNA reads as TGTGCCAGCAGCAGACAGGGGACCTCCTACAATGAGCAGTTCTTC.

The CDR3 region is CASSLSLAYEQYF. CDR3 DNA sequence: TGTGCCAGCAGCCTCTCCCTCGCTTACGAGCAGTACTTC. The chain has TRBV7-2 and TRBJ2-5; D remains unclear. The J call may be in error: the DNA end matches TRBJ2-7 better. The CDR3 is 13 residues long. CDR1 is SGHTA and CDR2 is FQGNSA in the germline V gene.

This chain uses TRBV4-1 with TRBJ1-4; D perhaps matches TRBD1 (5 bases). The CDR3 runs 15 residues. Trimming removed 4 bases from V and 7 bases from J, with 16 bases in between. The germline gives CDR1 MGHRA, CDR2 YSYEKL. CDR3 nucleotides: TGCGCCAGCAGCCCCCTTGGACACGCTGGTGAAAAACTGTTTTTT. Translation gives CASSPLGHAGEKLFF.